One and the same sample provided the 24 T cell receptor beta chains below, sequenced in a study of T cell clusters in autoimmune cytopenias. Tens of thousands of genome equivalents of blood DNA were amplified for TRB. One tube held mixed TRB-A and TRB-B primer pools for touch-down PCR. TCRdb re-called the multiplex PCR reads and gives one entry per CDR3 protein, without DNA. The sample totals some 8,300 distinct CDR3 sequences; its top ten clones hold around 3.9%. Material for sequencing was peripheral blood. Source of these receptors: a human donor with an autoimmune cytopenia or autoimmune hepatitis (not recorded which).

CDR3 loop: CASSRRGDGTSTDTQYF. This rearrangement joins TRBV7-9 to TRBJ2-3; the D call from TCRdb, TRBD2, cannot be confirmed without DNA. The CDR3 has 17 residues. Germline V gives CDR1 SEHNR, CDR2 FQNEAQ (reference sequence). The full variable domain, its missing parts supplied by reference TRBV7-9 and TRBJ2-3, is DTGVSQNPRHKITKRGQNVTFRCDPISEHNRLYWYRQTLGQGPEFLTYFQNEAQLEKSRLLSDRFSAERPKGSFSTLEIQRTEQGDSAMYLCASSRRGDGTSTDTQYFGPGTRLTVL.

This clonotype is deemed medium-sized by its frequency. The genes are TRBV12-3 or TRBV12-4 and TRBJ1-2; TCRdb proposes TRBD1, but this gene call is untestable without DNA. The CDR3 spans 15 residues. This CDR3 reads CASSFVGAGSYGYTF.

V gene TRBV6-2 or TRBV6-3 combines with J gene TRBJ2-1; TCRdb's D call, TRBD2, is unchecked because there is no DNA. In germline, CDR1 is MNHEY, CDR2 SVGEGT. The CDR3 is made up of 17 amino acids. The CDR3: CASSYSWLAGGSNEQFF.

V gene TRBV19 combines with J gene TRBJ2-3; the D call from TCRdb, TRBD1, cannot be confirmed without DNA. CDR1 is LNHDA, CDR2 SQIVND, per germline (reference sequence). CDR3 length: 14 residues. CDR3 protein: CASRPGAGTDTQYF.

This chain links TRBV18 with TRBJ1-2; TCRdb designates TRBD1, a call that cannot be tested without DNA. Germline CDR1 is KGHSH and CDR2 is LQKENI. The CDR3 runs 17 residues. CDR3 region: CASSPSEIAGGADGYTF.

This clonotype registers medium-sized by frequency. The chain's CDR3 is CAWWQPYNEQFF. The chain employs TRBV30 and TRBJ2-1. This CDR3 contains 12 residues. Germline V CDR1 and CDR2: GTSNPN, SVGIG (reference sequence).

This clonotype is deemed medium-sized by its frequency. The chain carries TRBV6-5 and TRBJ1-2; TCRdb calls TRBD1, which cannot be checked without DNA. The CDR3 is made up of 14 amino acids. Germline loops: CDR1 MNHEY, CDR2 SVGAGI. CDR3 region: CASSPQGANYGYTF.

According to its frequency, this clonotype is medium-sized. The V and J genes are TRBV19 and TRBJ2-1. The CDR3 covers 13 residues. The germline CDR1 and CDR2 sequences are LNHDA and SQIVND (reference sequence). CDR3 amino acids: CASSILGNNEQFF.

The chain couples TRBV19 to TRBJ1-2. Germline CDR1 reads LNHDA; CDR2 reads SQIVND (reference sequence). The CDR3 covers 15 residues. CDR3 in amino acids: CASNQRAFPNYGYTF.

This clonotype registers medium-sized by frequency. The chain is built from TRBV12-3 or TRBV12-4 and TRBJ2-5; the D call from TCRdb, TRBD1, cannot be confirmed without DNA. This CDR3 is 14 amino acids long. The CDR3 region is CASSFGTAQETQYF.

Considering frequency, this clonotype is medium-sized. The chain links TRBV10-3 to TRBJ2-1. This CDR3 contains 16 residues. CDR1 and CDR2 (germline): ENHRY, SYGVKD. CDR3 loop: CAISETSGRSYNEQFF.

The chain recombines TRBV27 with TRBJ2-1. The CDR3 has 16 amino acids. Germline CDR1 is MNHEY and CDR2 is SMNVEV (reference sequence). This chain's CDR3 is CASSLIPSWNYNEQFF.

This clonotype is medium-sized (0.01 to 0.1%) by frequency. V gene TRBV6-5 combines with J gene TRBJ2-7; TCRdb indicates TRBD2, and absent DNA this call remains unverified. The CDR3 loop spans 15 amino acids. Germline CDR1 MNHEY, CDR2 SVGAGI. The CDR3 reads CASSPLTSGSNEQYF.

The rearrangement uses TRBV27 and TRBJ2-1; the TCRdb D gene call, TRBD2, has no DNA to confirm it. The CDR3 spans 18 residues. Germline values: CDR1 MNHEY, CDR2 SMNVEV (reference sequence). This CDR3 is CASSRNRTSGRSYNEQFF.

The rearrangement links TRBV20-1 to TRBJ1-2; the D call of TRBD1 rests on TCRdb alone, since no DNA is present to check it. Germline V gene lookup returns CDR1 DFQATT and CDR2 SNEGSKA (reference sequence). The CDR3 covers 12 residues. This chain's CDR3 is CSARPRDYGYTF.

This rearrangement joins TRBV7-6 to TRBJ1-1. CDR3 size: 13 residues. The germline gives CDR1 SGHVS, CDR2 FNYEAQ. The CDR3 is CASSPAGYTEAFF.

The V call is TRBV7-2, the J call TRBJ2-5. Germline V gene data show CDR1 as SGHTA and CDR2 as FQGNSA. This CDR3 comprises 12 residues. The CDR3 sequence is CASTLAQGTQYF.

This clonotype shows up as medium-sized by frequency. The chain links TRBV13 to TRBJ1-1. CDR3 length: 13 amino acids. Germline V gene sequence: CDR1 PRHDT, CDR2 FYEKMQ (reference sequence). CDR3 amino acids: CASSLGLRFEAFF. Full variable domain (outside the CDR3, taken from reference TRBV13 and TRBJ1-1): AAGVIQSPRHLIKEKRETATLKCYPIPRHDTVYWYQQGPGQDPQFLISFYEKMQSDKGSIPDRFSAQQFSDYHSELNMSSLELGDSALYFCASSLGLRFEAFFGQGTRLTVV.

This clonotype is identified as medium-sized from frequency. This CDR3 reads CASSSPPHEQYF. V and J are TRBV7-6 and TRBJ2-7; the TCRdb D gene call, TRBD1, has no DNA to confirm it. This CDR3 comprises 12 residues. Germline values: CDR1 SGHVS, CDR2 FNYEAQ.

CDR3 protein: CASSLLQGAPGELFF. The chain employs TRBV14 and TRBJ2-2; TCRdb lists TRBD1, though no DNA is available to test this call. Germline V CDR1 and CDR2: SGHDN, FVKESK. This CDR3 contains 15 residues.

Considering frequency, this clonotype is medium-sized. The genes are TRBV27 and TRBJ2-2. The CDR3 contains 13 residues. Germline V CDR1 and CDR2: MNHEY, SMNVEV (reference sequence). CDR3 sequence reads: CASSFMVTGELFF.

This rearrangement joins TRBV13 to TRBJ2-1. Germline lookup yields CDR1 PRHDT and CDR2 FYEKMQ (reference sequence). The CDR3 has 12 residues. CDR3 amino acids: CASSLGRNEQFF. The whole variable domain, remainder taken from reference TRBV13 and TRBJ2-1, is AAGVIQSPRHLIKEKRETATLKCYPIPRHDTVYWYQQGPGQDPQFLISFYEKMQSDKGSIPDRFSAQQFSDYHSELNMSSLELGDSALYFCASSLGRNEQFFGPGTRLTVL.

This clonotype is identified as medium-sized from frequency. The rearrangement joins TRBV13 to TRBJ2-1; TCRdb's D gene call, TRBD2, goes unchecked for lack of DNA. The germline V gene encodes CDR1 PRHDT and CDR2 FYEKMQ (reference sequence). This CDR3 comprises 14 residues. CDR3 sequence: CASSRTSGGNEQFF.

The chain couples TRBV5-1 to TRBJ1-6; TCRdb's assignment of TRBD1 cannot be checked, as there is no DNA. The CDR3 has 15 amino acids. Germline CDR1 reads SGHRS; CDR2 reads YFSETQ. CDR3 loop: CASRTGTATNSPLHF.